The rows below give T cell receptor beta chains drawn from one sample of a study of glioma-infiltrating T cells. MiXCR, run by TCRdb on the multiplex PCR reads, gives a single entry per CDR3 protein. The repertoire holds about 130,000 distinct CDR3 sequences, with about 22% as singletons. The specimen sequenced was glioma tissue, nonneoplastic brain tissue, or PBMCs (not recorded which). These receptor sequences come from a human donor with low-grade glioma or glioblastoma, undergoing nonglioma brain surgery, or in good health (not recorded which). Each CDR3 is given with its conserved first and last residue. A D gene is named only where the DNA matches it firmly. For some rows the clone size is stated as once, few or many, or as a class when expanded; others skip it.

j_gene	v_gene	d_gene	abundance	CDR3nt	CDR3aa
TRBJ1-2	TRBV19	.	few	TGTGCCAGTAGTACAGGCTACGGCTACACCTTC	CASSTGYGYTF
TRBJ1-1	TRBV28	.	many	TGTGCCAGCAGGCCGGGGGGGGGGGACACTGAAGCTTTCTTT	CASRPGGGDTEAFF
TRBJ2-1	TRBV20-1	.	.	TGCAGTGCTAGACAGAGCGAATCGGAGCAGTTCTTC	CSARQSESEQFF
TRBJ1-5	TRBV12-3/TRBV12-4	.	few	TGTGCCAGCAGTCCTTTCTCCGGGGAACCTAACCAGCCCCAGCATTTT	CASSPFSGEPNQPQHF
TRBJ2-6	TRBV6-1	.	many	TGTGCCAGCAGTTTGAAATGGCGGCCACCCTCTGGGGCCAACGTCCTGACTTTC	CASSLKWRPPSGANVLTF
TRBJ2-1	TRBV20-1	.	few	TGCAGTGCTCGGGAGCCCTACAATGAGCAGTTCTTC	CSAREPYNEQFF
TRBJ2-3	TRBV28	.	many	TGTGCCAGCAGCCTCCTGTCCGAAACAGGGTCCACAGATACGCAGTATTTT	CASSLLSETGSTDTQYF
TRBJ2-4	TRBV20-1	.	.	TGCAGTGCTAGAGTGGGACTAGCCAAAAACATTCAGTACTTC	CSARVGLAKNIQYF
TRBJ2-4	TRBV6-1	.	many	TGTGCCAGCAGTGGGTGGAGCATTCAGTACTTC	CASSGWSIQYF
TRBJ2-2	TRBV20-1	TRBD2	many	TGCAGTGCTGGGGGGACTAGCGGGGAAGCCGGGGAGCTGTTTTTT	CSAGGTSGEAGELFF
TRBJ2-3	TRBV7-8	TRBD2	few	TGTGCCAGCAGCTTAGTACTAGCGGGGGCTAGCACAGATACGCAGTATTTT	CASSLVLAGASTDTQYF
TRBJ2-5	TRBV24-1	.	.	TGTGCCACCAGTGAGAAAGAGACCCAGTACTTC	CATSEKETQYF
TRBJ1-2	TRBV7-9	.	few	TGTGCCAGCGAAATTCAGGGTCATGGCTACACCTTC	CASEIQGHGYTF
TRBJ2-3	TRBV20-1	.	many	TGCAGTGCTAGAGATTCTAAGACTAGATACACAGATACGCAGTATTTT	CSARDSKTRYTDTQYF
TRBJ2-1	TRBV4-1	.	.	TGCGCCAGCAGCAAGGACAGACCCAATAGGCAGTTCTTC	CASSKDRPNRQFF